This TCR beta chain was found in a study of blood T cells in healthy people across ages. General observations from the study: PBMCs left unsorted prevented a conclusive naive versus antigen-experienced comparison. Researchers report that TCR beta diversity correlated strongly with naive T cell percentage.

A sample-barcoded 5' primer and a J-beta primer mix were used in a second PCR of about 6 to 11 cycles. Every single cDNA molecule received a tag from a template-switch adaptor with 12 random nucleotides. A minimum of 2.5 million CDR3-containing paired-end reads was obtained for each sample. MiXCR, run by TCRdb on the 5' RACE reads, gives a single entry per CDR3 protein. Among about 780,000 distinct CDR3 sequences, approximately 65% were seen once, and the ten largest hold approximately 30%. This clonotype was recorded once. The antigen is unknown. V was shortened by 3 bases and J by 0 bases, with 7 bases between the two germline ends. The germline gives CDR1 SGHTA, CDR2 FQGTGA. This CDR3 is built from 14 residues.

The chain employs TRBV7-3 and TRBJ2-3, with no clear D. The sequenced sample was blood. The receptor comes from a man younger than 45 in good health. The CDR3 DNA sequence: TGTGCCAGCAGCTTCATCGGGAGCACAGATACGCAGTATTTT. Its translation: CASSFIGSTDTQYF.